The text below deals with one TCR beta chain. Profiling relied on immunoSEQ multiplex PCR, and the TCRdb table lists in-frame clones only, not all of them. The sample carries almost 85,000 clones, about 89% recorded once. The entry originates in a study of blood T cell repertoires in COVID-19. The V end was cut by 5 bases, the J end by 3 bases, with 11 bases between. CDR1 and CDR2 (germline): MNHEY, SMNVEV (reference sequence). This CDR3 has 15 residues. Sequencing was performed on PBMCs or T cells enriched from blood (not recorded which). The TCR originated in a woman aged 45-65 years with acute COVID-19. This chain uses TRBV27 with TRBJ2-6; D possibly corresponds to TRBD1 (6 bases). Here the CDR3 reads CASSPTGIGANVLTF. Here the CDR3 DNA reads TGTGCCAGCAGTCCCACAGGGATTGGGGCCAACGTCCTGACTTTC.